These 23 T cell receptor beta chains came from one sample sequenced in a study of blood T cell repertoires in COVID-19. Some clones are missing from TCRdb's copy, which holds only in-frame ones; the method was immunoSEQ multiplex PCR. The sample consists of about 62,000 clones, roughly 80% of them appearing once. What was sequenced was peripheral blood. These receptors came from a man in his sixties with acute or convalescent COVID-19.

The V gene is TRBV24-1, the J gene TRBJ2-1; 8 nucleotides agree with TRBD2. CDR3 size: 15 residues. J lost 4 bases, V lost 1 base, and 2 bases had no gene match. From germline, CDR1 is KGHDR and CDR2 SFDVKD. CDR3 residues: CATSDLTSGYNEQFF. The CDR3 DNA is TGTGCCACCAGTGATTTAACTAGCGGATACAATGAGCAGTTCTTC.

The chain couples TRBV24-1 to TRBJ2-5; 8 bases map to TRBD2. Trimming took 3 bases from V and 4 from J; bases not matched to a gene: 9. Germline-derived CDR1 and CDR2 are KGHDR and SFDVKD. CDR3 length: 16 amino acids. The CDR3 loop is CATSDRPGLGLETQYF. The CDR3 DNA follows: TGTGCCACCAGTGATCGTCCGGGACTAGGGTTAGAGACCCAGTACTTC.

This clone was picked up a small number of times. The chain has TRBV4-1 and TRBJ2-7, with a possible D match to TRBD2 (6 bases). Germline CDR1 MGHRA, CDR2 YSYEKL. The V end was cut by 0 bases, the J end by 3 bases, with 9 bases between. The CDR3 totals 14 residues. The CDR3 sequence: CASSQEGLYYEQYF. CDR3 DNA: TGCGCCAGCAGCCAAGAGGGACTTTACTACGAGCAGTACTTC.

The rearrangement links TRBV6-2 or TRBV6-3 to TRBJ2-5; weak D call: TRBD2 (6 bases). V lost 6 bases to trimming and J lost 0 bases, with 11 bases between them. Germline CDR1 and CDR2: MNHEY and SVGEGT. CDR3 size: 14 residues. The CDR3 reads CASSRRDYQETQYF. The CDR3 DNA follows: TGTGCCAGCAGCCGCCGGGACTACCAAGAGACCCAGTACTTC.

J is TRBJ1-6 and V is TRBV30, with D perhaps matching TRBD1 (6 bases). This CDR3 spans 14 amino acids. V lost 5 bases and J lost 9, with 17 bases in between. Germline assignment: CDR1 GTSNPN and CDR2 SVGIG (reference sequence). The DNA for the CDR3 is TGTGCCTGGTCAGGCAGGGGAAGTGGTTCACCCCTCCACTTT. Amino acid sequence: CAWSGRGSGSPLHF.

The V and J genes are TRBV27 and TRBJ2-7; maybe TRBD2 (5 bases). Trimming removed 3 bases from V and 9 bases from J, with 12 bases in between. CDR1 MNHEY and CDR2 SMNVEV come from the germline V gene (reference sequence). The length of the CDR3 is 12 residues. CDR3 protein: CASSLGGRWQYF. CDR3 nucleotide sequence: TGTGCCAGCAGTTTGGGCGGGCGATGGCAGTACTTC.

The V call is TRBV3-1 (or the pseudogene TRBV3-2), the J call TRBJ2-1; D is perhaps TRBD2 (5 bases). The germline CDR1 and CDR2 sequences are LGHDT and YNNKEL (reference sequence). The V gene lost 1 base and the J gene lost 0 bases, with 10 bases spanning the gap. The CDR3 loop spans 16 amino acids. For the CDR3, the DNA is TGTGCCAGCAGCCAAGGGCGCGGGCCCTCCTACAATGAGCAGTTCTTC. As protein: CASSQGRGPSYNEQFF.

V and J are TRBV30 and TRBJ1-5; D is possibly TRBD1 (5 bases). The CDR3 loop spans 14 amino acids. Germline V gene data show CDR1 as GTSNPN and CDR2 as SVGIG (reference sequence). Trimming took 5 bases from V and 5 from J, leaving 16 bases between them. The CDR3 is CAWGRRGGYQPQHF. In DNA, the CDR3 is TGTGCCTGGGGCCGCCGCGGGGGATATCAGCCCCAGCATTTT.

The chain uses TRBV28 and TRBJ2-6; tentatively, D is TRBD2 (6 bases). The CDR3 has 19 residues. Germline V gene data show CDR1 as MDHEN and CDR2 as SYDVKM. Trimming took off 3 bases at V and 3 bases at J, with 21 bases between the two ends. CDR3 in amino acids: CASSFLAEGRVSGANVLTF. DNA for the CDR3: TGTGCCAGCAGTTTTCTTGCGGAGGGCAGAGTAAGTGGGGCCAACGTCCTGACTTTC. The whole variable domain, remainder taken from reference TRBV28 and TRBJ2-6, is DVKVTQSSRYLVKRTGEKVFLECVQDMDHENMFWYRQDPGLGLRLIYFSYDVKMKEKGDIPEGYSVSREKKERFSLILESASTNQTSMYLCASSFLAEGRVSGANVLTFGAGSRLTVL.

The chain recombines TRBV28 with TRBJ2-3; maybe TRBD1 (6 bases). CDR1 and CDR2 (germline): MDHEN, SYDVKM. There are 16 residues in the CDR3. V was clipped by 2 bases and J by 1 base, with 13 bases between them. The CDR3 sequence is CASSLAGAPRTDTQYF. DNA of the CDR3: TGTGCCAGCAGTTTAGCAGGGGCGCCCCGCACAGATACGCAGTATTTT.

For the CDR3, the DNA is TGTGCCAGCAGCTCCAGCGGGAGGTGGGCAGATACGCAGTATTTT. Translation gives CASSSSGRWADTQYF. This chain uses TRBV5-4 with TRBJ2-3; TRBD2 agrees at 9 bases. CDR3 size: 15 residues. Trimming took 3 bases from V and 4 from J; bases not matched to a gene: 6. The V gene's germline CDR1 is SGHNT and CDR2 YYREEE (reference sequence).

This clone has only one observation. The chain combines TRBV3-1 (or the pseudogene TRBV3-2) with TRBJ2-7; D is possibly TRBD2 (6 bases). CDR1 and CDR2 from the germline V gene are LGHDT and YNNKEL (reference sequence). The CDR3 contains 14 residues. With 4 bases removed from V and 3 bases from J, the gap between germline ends came to 13 bases. The CDR3 protein is CASSPGRGRYEQYF. As DNA, the CDR3 is TGTGCCAGCAGCCCGGGGCGGGGCCGCTACGAGCAGTACTTC.

For the CDR3, the DNA is TGTGCCAGCAGCTTCGACTCCGGGACTAGCGGCTACGAGCAGTACTTC. Translation: CASSFDSGTSGYEQYF. This chain uses TRBV13 with TRBJ2-7, with 11 bases lining up with TRBD2. J gave up 3 bases and V 3 bases, and 7 bases lay outside the gene matches. Germline V gene lookup returns CDR1 PRHDT and CDR2 FYEKMQ (reference sequence). The CDR3 extends over 16 amino acids. The full variable domain, completed using reference TRBV13 and TRBJ2-7, is AAGVIQSPRHLIKEKRETATLKCYPIPRHDTVYWYQQGPGQDPQFLISFYEKMQSDKGSIPDRFSAQQFSDYHSELNMSSLELGDSALYFCASSFDSGTSGYEQYFGPGTRLTVT.

This chain uses TRBV5-6 with TRBJ2-7; 9 bases are a match to TRBD1. V trimming: 1 base; J trimming: 3 bases; junction bases outside the gene matches: 2. The CDR3 totals 14 residues. Germline values: CDR1 SGHDT, CDR2 YYEEEE. The CDR3 region has the DNA TGTGCCAGCAGCTTGCAGGGACAGGGCTACGAGCAGTACTTC. Translated, it gives CASSLQGQGYEQYF.

This clone was recorded once. The rearrangement links TRBV4-2 to TRBJ2-6, with 8 bases matching TRBD2. V lost 0 bases, J lost 3 bases, and 10 bases stayed unmatched. In germline, CDR1 is LGHNA, CDR2 YNFKEQ. CDR3 length equals 19 residues. As DNA, the CDR3 is TGTGCCAGCAGCCAAGATACCGCACGGGAGGGTTATGGGGCCAACGTCCTGACTTTC. This gives the protein CASSQDTAREGYGANVLTF.

V is TRBV30 and J is TRBJ1-2; 9 nucleotides match TRBD1. V lost 2 bases, J lost 6 bases, and 4 bases stayed unmatched. CDR1 is GTSNPN, CDR2 SVGIG, per germline (reference sequence). The CDR3 runs 13 residues. The CDR3 reads CAWSKGQGHGYTF. In nucleotides, the CDR3 is TGTGCCTGGAGTAAGGGACAGGGTCATGGCTACACCTTC.

This chain connects TRBV5-4 to TRBJ2-2, with D maybe TRBD2 (6 bases). Germline assignment: CDR1 SGHNT and CDR2 YYREEE (reference sequence). The V end was cut by 0 bases, the J end by 4 bases, with 10 bases between. The CDR3 runs 15 residues. DNA for the CDR3: TGTGCCAGCAGCTTGGCGGGGGTGGGCACCGGGGAGCTGTTTTTT. It codes for CASSLAGVGTGELFF.

The chain links TRBV29-1 to TRBJ2-1; D gene ambiguous. The germline V and J ends were trimmed by 7 bases and 0 bases, with 16 bases remaining between them. This CDR3 contains 15 residues. The germline CDR1 and CDR2 sequences are SQVTM and ANQGSEA. The CDR3 nucleotides read TGCAGCGCCGTGGGCGTCTTAAGCTCCTACAATGAGCAGTTCTTC. Protein sequence: CSAVGVLSSYNEQFF.

This clone was seen a handful of times. The CDR3 spells CATSRAVVTSGEQYF. As DNA, the CDR3 is TGTGCCACCAGCAGAGCTGTAGTTACCTCGGGGGAGCAGTACTTC. The chain is built from TRBV15 and TRBJ2-7, with D perhaps TRBD2 (5 bases). The CDR3 is 15 residues long. Germline V gene lookup returns CDR1 LNHNV and CDR2 YYDKDF (reference sequence). Between the trimmed V and J ends, which lost 1 base and 7 bases, there was a span of 17 bases.

V is TRBV6-6 and J is TRBJ2-7; 7 positions match TRBD2. Germline loops: CDR1 MNHNY, CDR2 SVGAGI (reference sequence). V was clipped by 5 bases and J by 3 bases; unmatched bases: 10. The CDR3 totals 15 residues. CDR3 DNA: TGTGCCAGCAGTGAGGAAGCGGGATGGAGCTACGAGCAGTACTTC. Its translation: CASSEEAGWSYEQYF.

This clone has only one observation. The V and J genes are TRBV21-1 and TRBJ2-1; the table's D call TRBD1 went unverified against the DNA. TRBV21-1 is an annotated pseudogene. There are 18 residues in the CDR3. This chain's CDR3 is CARTPRTVLGLSYNEQFF. DNA for the CDR3: TGTGCCAGAACCCCCCGGACGGTCCTGGGGCTCTCCTACAATGAGCAGTTCTTC.

The gene calls are TRBV9 and TRBJ2-6; maybe TRBD2 (6 bases). CDR1 SGDLS and CDR2 YYNGEE come from the germline V gene. The CDR3 sequence is 15 residues long. Trimming stripped 0 bases from V and 2 bases from J, with 6 bases between. CDR3 nucleotide sequence: TGTGCCAGCAGCGTAGCGGGAGCTGGGGCCAACGTCCTGACTTTC. It encodes CASSVAGAGANVLTF.

The chain combines TRBV12-3 or TRBV12-4 with TRBJ1-4, with 7 bases identical to TRBD1. The CDR3 sequence is 13 residues long. Trimming at V came to 1 base and at J to 7 bases, leaving 0 bases not matched to a gene. CDR3 sequence reads: CASSLGQGEKLFF. In DNA form, the CDR3 reads TGTGCCAGCAGTTTAGGACAGGGTGAAAAACTGTTTTTT.